This T cell receptor beta chain was captured by sequencing in a study of blood T cell repertoires in COVID-19. Overall study context: Sites in the United States, Italy and Spain provided acute and convalescent COVID-19 samples. PBMCs, B-cell-depleted T cells, or T cells were the source of the cDNA or gDNA that made up the material.

As processed by the authors: Amplification with reference gene primers provided the estimates of nucleated cell counts. Sequenced by immunoSEQ multiplex PCR; TCRdb stores in-frame clones only, minus some. V and J calls and clone size are those listed in that table; D and trimming were worked out from the DNA. The table records about 170,000 clones, around two thirds of them present only once. The sequence was collected from a woman older than 75 with acute or convalescent COVID-19. Sequencing was performed on peripheral blood.

The CDR3 loop is CASNSELNTGELFF. DNA of the CDR3: TGTGCCAGCAATTCGGAGCTTAACACCGGGGAGCTGTTTTTT. The chain carries TRBV27 and TRBJ2-2, with D unresolved. Germline V gene lookup returns CDR1 MNHEY and CDR2 SMNVEV (reference sequence). With 7 bases removed from V and 2 bases from J, the gap between germline ends came to 11 bases. This CDR3 contains 14 residues.